This T cell receptor beta chain was captured by sequencing in a study of T-cell reconstitution after alpha-beta-depleted transplantation in children. CDR3 size: 13 residues. The V end lost 6 bases, the J end lost 6 bases, and 15 bases lay between the germline ends. Germline V lookup: CDR1 MDHEN, CDR2 SYDVKM. This clonotype was detected many times. Unique molecular identifiers were incorporated into the prepared TCRbeta library. TCRdb re-called the PCR reads through MiXCR, storing one row per CDR3 protein. The profile shows 83,000 or so distinct CDR3 sequences, 7% to 9% of them singletons. The V gene is TRBV28, the J gene TRBJ2-7; TRBD1 might be the D (6 bases). The input for sequencing was PBMCs from the stem cell graft donor, taken from the stem cell graft. The sequence was obtained from a human donor who donated a stem cell graft to a child with congenital amegakaryocytic thrombocytopenia. DNA of the CDR3: TGTGCCAGCAGCCCCCCTTTCAGGGGCGAGCAGTACTTC. Its translation is CASSPPFRGEQYF. Variable domain in full (rest from reference TRBV28 and TRBJ2-7): DVKVTQSSRYLVKRTGEKVFLECVQDMDHENMFWYRQDPGLGLRLIYFSYDVKMKEKGDIPEGYSVSREKKERFSLILESASTNQTSMYLCASSPPFRGEQYFGPGTRLTVT.